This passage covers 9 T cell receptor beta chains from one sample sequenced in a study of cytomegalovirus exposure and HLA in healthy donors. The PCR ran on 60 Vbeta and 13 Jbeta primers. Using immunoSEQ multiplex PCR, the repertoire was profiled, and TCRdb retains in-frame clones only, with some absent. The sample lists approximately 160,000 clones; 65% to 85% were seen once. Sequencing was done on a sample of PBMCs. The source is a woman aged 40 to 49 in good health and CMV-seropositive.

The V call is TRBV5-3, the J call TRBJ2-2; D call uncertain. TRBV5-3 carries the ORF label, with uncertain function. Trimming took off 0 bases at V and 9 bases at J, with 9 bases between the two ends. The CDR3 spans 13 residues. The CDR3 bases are TGTGCCAGAAGCTTGGGTTTCGTCTGGGAGCTGTTTTTT. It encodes CARSLGFVWELFF.

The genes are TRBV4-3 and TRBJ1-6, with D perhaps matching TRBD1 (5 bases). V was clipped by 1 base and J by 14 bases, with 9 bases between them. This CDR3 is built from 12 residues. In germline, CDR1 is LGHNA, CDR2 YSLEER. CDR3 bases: TGCGCCAGCAGCCAAGCGCGGGGGTCCCTCCACTTT. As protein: CASSQARGSLHF.

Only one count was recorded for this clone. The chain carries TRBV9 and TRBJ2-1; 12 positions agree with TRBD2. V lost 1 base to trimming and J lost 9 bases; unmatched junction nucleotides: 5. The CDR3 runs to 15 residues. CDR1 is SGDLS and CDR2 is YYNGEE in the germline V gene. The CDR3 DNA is TGTGCCAGCAGCGTAACGCTAGCGGGGGGGCGTGAGCAGTTCTTC. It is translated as CASSVTLAGGREQFF.

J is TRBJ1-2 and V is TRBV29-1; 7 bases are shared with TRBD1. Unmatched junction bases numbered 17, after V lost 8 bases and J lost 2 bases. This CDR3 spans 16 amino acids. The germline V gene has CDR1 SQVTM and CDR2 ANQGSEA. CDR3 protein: CSRWDVRQGANYGYTF. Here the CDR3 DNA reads TGCAGCCGATGGGACGTAAGACAGGGAGCAAACTATGGCTACACCTTC.

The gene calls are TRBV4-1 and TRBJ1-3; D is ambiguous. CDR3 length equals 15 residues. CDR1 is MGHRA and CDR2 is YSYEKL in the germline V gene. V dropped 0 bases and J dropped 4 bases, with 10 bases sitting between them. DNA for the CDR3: TGCGCCAGCAGCCAAGATGCGAGGCTGGGAAACACCATATATTTT. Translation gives CASSQDARLGNTIYF.

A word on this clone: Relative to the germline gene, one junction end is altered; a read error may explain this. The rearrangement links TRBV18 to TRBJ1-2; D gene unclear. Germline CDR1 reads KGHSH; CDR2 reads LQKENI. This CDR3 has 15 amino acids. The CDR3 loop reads CASSPTKSPTGKGAF. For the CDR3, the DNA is TGTGCCAGCTCACCAACAAAGTCCCCTACGGGAAAAGGCGCCTTC.

The CDR3 here is CSGGVGGVQETQYF. In DNA, the CDR3 is TGCAGCGGTGGTGTGGGGGGAGTCCAAGAGACCCAGTACTTC. This chain uses TRBV29-1 with TRBJ2-5; tentative D call: TRBD2 (6 bases). Between the trimmed V and J ends, which lost 7 bases and 1 base, there was a span of 16 bases. The germline CDR1 and CDR2 sequences are SQVTM and ANQGSEA. This CDR3 has 14 amino acids.

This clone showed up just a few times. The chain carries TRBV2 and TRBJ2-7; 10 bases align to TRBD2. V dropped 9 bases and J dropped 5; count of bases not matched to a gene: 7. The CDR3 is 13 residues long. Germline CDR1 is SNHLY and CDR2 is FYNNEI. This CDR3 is CASQRTSGDEQYF. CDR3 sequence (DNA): TGTGCCAGTCAAAGAACTAGCGGGGACGAGCAGTACTTC.

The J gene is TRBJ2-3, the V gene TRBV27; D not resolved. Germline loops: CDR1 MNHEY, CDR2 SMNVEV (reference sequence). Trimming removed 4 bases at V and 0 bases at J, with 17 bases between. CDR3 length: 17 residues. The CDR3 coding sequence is TGTGCCAGCAGTTCTACTTGGCTGGGCGCTAGCACAGATACGCAGTATTTT. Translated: CASSSTWLGASTDTQYF.